These 24 T cell receptor beta chains came from one sample sequenced in a study of blood T cell repertoires in COVID-19. The data were produced by immunoSEQ multiplex PCR, yet TCRdb's version contains in-frame clones alone and is incomplete. Here the sample spans 300,000 to 350,000 clones, more than 85% being singletons. Sequencing used PBMCs or T cells enriched from blood (not recorded which). Source of these receptors: a young woman who had been exposed to COVID-19.

In nucleotides, the CDR3 is TGTGCCAGCTCACCCGGGGGGGCAGCTAGTGACACTGAAGCTTTCTTT. This translates into CASSPGGAASDTEAFF. This rearrangement joins TRBV18 to TRBJ1-1, with D possibly being TRBD1 (6 bases). The CDR3 contains 16 residues. Between the trimmed V and J ends, which lost 3 bases and 3 bases, there was a span of 17 bases. Germline V gene sequence: CDR1 KGHSH, CDR2 LQKENI.

The chain has TRBV12-3 or TRBV12-4 and TRBJ1-1; D possibly corresponds to TRBD1 (5 bases). CDR3 length equals 13 residues. Trimming left V 3 bases short and J 4 bases short, with 9 bases between. As DNA, the CDR3 is TGTGCCAGCAGTTTTGCAGGGCTCACTGAAGCTTTCTTT. Residues: CASSFAGLTEAFF.

The chain carries TRBV5-5 and TRBJ1-2; D not resolved. Germline CDR1 SGHKS, CDR2 YYEKEE (reference sequence). The V and J ends lost 4 bases and 1 base respectively, with 8 bases between them. The CDR3 is made up of 13 amino acids. The chain's CDR3 is CASSERNNYGYTF. CDR3 sequence (DNA): TGTGCCAGCAGCGAGCGCAATAACTATGGCTACACCTTC.

This chain uses TRBV5-1 with TRBJ1-2; D is undetermined. Germline values: CDR1 SGHRS, CDR2 YFSETQ. This CDR3 is built from 14 residues. Trimming left V 4 bases short and J 8 bases short, with 18 bases between. CDR3 in DNA: TGCGCCAGCAGCCCAAACGATCGCGGGCGAGGCTACACCTTC. Protein product: CASSPNDRGRGYTF. Together with reference TRBV5-1 and TRBJ1-2, the CDR3 gives the full variable domain: KAGVTQTPRYLIKTRGQQVTLSCSPISGHRSVSWYQQTPGQGLQFLFEYFSETQRNKGNFPGRFSGRQFSNSRSEMNVSTLELGDSALYLCASSPNDRGRGYTFGSGTRLTVV.

The chain recombines TRBV9 with TRBJ2-7; D perhaps matches TRBD1 (6 bases). Germline loops: CDR1 SGDLS, CDR2 YYNGEE. This CDR3 spans 17 amino acids. V lost 0 bases and J 7 bases, leaving 23 bases between the germline ends. CDR3 nucleotides: TGTGCCAGCAGCGTAGCTCACGCCCCCGCCCCAGGGGAAGAGCAGTACTTC. Amino acid sequence: CASSVAHAPAPGEEQYF.

The genes are TRBV19 and TRBJ2-1, with 8 bases identical to TRBD2. Per germline, CDR1 LNHDA and CDR2 SQIVND (reference sequence). This CDR3 comprises 14 residues. Unmatched junction bases numbered 9, after V lost 7 bases and J lost 7 bases. CDR3 loop: CASIGRGASNEQFF. The CDR3, as DNA: TGTGCCAGTATAGGGCGGGGGGCTAGTAATGAGCAGTTCTTC.

The chain combines TRBV4-2 with TRBJ1-3; TRBD1 aligns across 7 bases. Trimming at V came to 3 bases and at J to 0 bases, leaving 5 bases not matched to a gene. The CDR3 is made up of 16 amino acids. CDR1 and CDR2 from the germline V gene are LGHNA and YNFKEQ. CDR3 sequence: CASSHLGGNSGNTIYF. CDR3 nucleotides: TGTGCCAGCAGCCACTTAGGGGGCAACTCTGGAAACACCATATATTTT.

V usage is TRBV19 and J usage is TRBJ1-2, with a possible D match to TRBD1 (5 bases). Germline V gene lookup returns CDR1 LNHDA and CDR2 SQIVND (reference sequence). With 7 bases removed from V and 3 bases from J, the gap between germline ends came to 18 bases. CDR3 length equals 15 residues. This CDR3 is CASTAGTGGYYGYTF. The CDR3 coding sequence is TGTGCCAGTACCGCCGGGACCGGGGGGTACTATGGCTACACCTTC.

The chain couples TRBV30 to TRBJ1-1; D is uncertain. The CDR3 spans 14 residues. The germline V gene has CDR1 GTSNPN and CDR2 SVGIG (reference sequence). Trimming stripped 8 bases from V and 4 bases from J, with 20 bases between. The DNA of the CDR3 is TGTGCCCACAACGTTGATTCGGGGAGCACTGAAGCTTTCTTT. It encodes CAHNVDSGSTEAFF.

V is TRBV5-6 and J is TRBJ1-2; D not resolved. With 0 bases removed from V and 5 bases from J, the gap between germline ends came to 14 bases. The V gene's germline CDR1 is SGHDT and CDR2 YYEEEE. The CDR3 has 15 residues. The CDR3 DNA follows: TGTGCCAGCAGCTTGGGGTCTTTGCGAGGATATGGCTACACCTTC. Its translation: CASSLGSLRGYGYTF.

The V gene is TRBV5-6, the J gene TRBJ1-2, with TRBD1 identical over 7 bases. Germline lookup yields CDR1 SGHDT and CDR2 YYEEEE. Unmatched junction bases numbered 13, after V lost 4 bases and J lost 4 bases. The CDR3 is made up of 16 amino acids. The CDR3 protein is CASSVRTGHVLYGYTF. CDR3 nucleotides: TGTGCCAGCAGCGTCAGGACAGGACATGTCCTCTATGGCTACACCTTC.

The V and J genes are TRBV7-9 and TRBJ2-3, with 12 positions matching TRBD2. J was trimmed by 2 bases and V by 4 bases; bases with no gene match: 4. Germline-derived CDR1 and CDR2 are SEHNR and FQNEAQ (reference sequence). The CDR3 runs to 16 residues. The CDR3, as DNA: TGTGCCAGCAGCTCGACTAGCGGGGGCAACACAGATACGCAGTATTTT. It specifies CASSSTSGGNTDTQYF.

The V call is TRBV7-9, the J call TRBJ1-2; a possible D gene is TRBD1 (6 bases). The V gene lost 7 bases and the J gene lost 4 bases, with 22 bases spanning the gap. Germline CDR1 reads SEHNR; CDR2 reads FQNEAQ (reference sequence). There are 16 residues in the CDR3. CDR3: CASTWGQGAGVYGYTF. In DNA, the CDR3 is TGTGCCAGCACGTGGGGGCAGGGCGCAGGAGTCTATGGCTACACCTTC.

This rearrangement joins TRBV7-9 to TRBJ2-1, with 9 bases aligning to TRBD2. The CDR3 length is 15 residues. Germline V gene lookup returns CDR1 SEHNR and CDR2 FQNEAQ (reference sequence). The V and J ends lost 1 base and 3 bases, in that order; junction bases with no gene match: 1. CDR3 region: CASSLGSGGYNEQFF. The CDR3 bases are TGTGCCAGCAGCTTAGGTAGCGGGGGCTACAATGAGCAGTTCTTC. Filled out from reference TRBV7-9 and TRBJ2-1, the complete variable domain reads DTGVSQNPRHKITKRGQNVTFRCDPISEHNRLYWYRQTLGQGPEFLTYFQNEAQLEKSRLLSDRFSAERPKGSFSTLEIQRTEQGDSAMYLCASSLGSGGYNEQFFGPGTRLTVL.

The V call is TRBV11-3, the J call TRBJ2-5; possible D gene TRBD2, 8 bases. The germline V gene has CDR1 SGHNT and CDR2 YENEEA. This CDR3 comprises 15 residues. V was pared by 5 bases and J by 5 bases, with 18 bases between. CDR3 amino acids: CASSPRTGGRETQYF. CDR3 coding DNA: TGTGCCAGCAGCCCCCGGACAGGCGGGAGGGAGACCCAGTACTTC. Full variable domain (outside the CDR3, taken from reference TRBV11-3 and TRBJ2-5): EAGVVQSPRYKIIEKKQPVAFWCNPISGHNTLYWYLQNLGQGPELLIRYENEEAVDDSQLPKDRFSAERLKGVDSTLKIQPAELGDSAVYLCASSPRTGGRETQYFGPGTRLLVL.

The chain employs TRBV6-5 and TRBJ2-1; 7 bases are a match to TRBD2. The CDR3 extends over 16 amino acids. Trimming took 4 bases from V and 4 from J; bases not matched to a gene: 10. Germline assignment: CDR1 MNHEY and CDR2 SVGAGI. The CDR3 protein is CASSFRVRGFYNEQFF. The DNA for the CDR3 is TGTGCCAGCAGTTTTCGGGTGCGGGGGTTTTACAATGAGCAGTTCTTC.

The genes are TRBV6-2 or TRBV6-3 and TRBJ2-7; D possibly corresponds to TRBD1 (6 bases). CDR1 and CDR2 from the germline V gene are MNHEY and SVGEGT. There are 17 residues in the CDR3. V was shortened by 4 bases and J by 2 bases, with 21 bases between the two germline ends. The CDR3 DNA reads TGTGCCAGCAGTTCCCTTTACGGGGACGGGGACACCTACGAGCAGTACTTC. This sequence encodes CASSSLYGDGDTYEQYF.

This chain connects TRBV19 to TRBJ1-1, with D possibly being TRBD1 (5 bases). Germline CDR1 reads LNHDA; CDR2 reads SQIVND (reference sequence). Between the trimmed V and J ends, which lost 7 bases and 2 bases, there was a span of 17 bases. CDR3 size: 15 residues. CDR3: CASTVLGGLNTEAFF. As DNA, the CDR3 is TGTGCCAGTACGGTTCTGGGGGGTCTTAACACTGAAGCTTTCTTT.

J is TRBJ1-2 and V is TRBV28; D perhaps matches TRBD1 (5 bases). Trimming stripped 4 bases from V and 6 bases from J, with 9 bases between. CDR1 is MDHEN, CDR2 SYDVKM, per germline. This CDR3 comprises 12 residues. CDR3 sequence (DNA): TGTGCCAGCAGTTCGGGGGTGAATGGCTACACCTTC. Translating gives CASSSGVNGYTF.

This clone was seen a single time. V is TRBV6-5 and J is TRBJ1-5; perhaps TRBD1 as D (6 bases). Germline V gene lookup returns CDR1 MNHEY and CDR2 SVGAGI. Trimming shortened V by 5 bases and J by 0 bases, and 11 bases separated the two germline ends. The CDR3 covers 15 residues. This chain's CDR3 is CASSPDRISNQPQHF. The CDR3 DNA reads as TGTGCCAGCAGTCCAGACAGGATTAGCAATCAGCCCCAGCATTTT.

The chain uses TRBV11-3 and TRBJ1-3; unclear D gene. This CDR3 comprises 14 residues. Germline V lookup: CDR1 SGHNT, CDR2 YENEEA. V was clipped by 3 bases and J by 6 bases, with 12 bases between them. CDR3 in amino acids: CASSLGPNTNTIYF. CDR3 sequence (DNA): TGTGCCAGCAGCTTGGGCCCGAACACAAACACCATATATTTT.

The V gene is TRBV4-3, the J gene TRBJ1-2; 11 bases match TRBD1. Unmatched junction bases numbered 4, after V lost 5 bases and J lost 2 bases. The germline gives CDR1 LGHNA, CDR2 YSLEER. The CDR3 runs 15 residues. For the CDR3, the DNA is TGCGCCAGCAGCGAAGGGACAGGGGGAAACTATGGCTACACCTTC. Amino acid sequence: CASSEGTGGNYGYTF.

The CDR3 nucleotides read TGTGCCAGCAGAAGGACAGGGCCATCCTACGAGCAGTACTTC. Translating gives CASRRTGPSYEQYF. The genes are TRBV7-9 and TRBJ2-7, with TRBD1 matching over 8 bases. Germline loops: CDR1 SEHNR, CDR2 FQNEAQ (reference sequence). The CDR3 sequence is 14 residues long. V was clipped by 6 bases and J by 1 base; unmatched bases: 5.

CDR3 sequence reads: CASSRDRRSPLHF. The CDR3 nucleotides are TGTGCCAGCAGCCGGGACAGGAGATCACCCCTCCACTTT. The chain employs TRBV6-5 and TRBJ1-6, with 8 bases lining up with TRBD1. The CDR3 loop spans 13 amino acids. V gave up 6 bases and J gave up 10 bases; unmatched junction bases: 5. From germline, CDR1 is MNHEY and CDR2 SVGAGI.